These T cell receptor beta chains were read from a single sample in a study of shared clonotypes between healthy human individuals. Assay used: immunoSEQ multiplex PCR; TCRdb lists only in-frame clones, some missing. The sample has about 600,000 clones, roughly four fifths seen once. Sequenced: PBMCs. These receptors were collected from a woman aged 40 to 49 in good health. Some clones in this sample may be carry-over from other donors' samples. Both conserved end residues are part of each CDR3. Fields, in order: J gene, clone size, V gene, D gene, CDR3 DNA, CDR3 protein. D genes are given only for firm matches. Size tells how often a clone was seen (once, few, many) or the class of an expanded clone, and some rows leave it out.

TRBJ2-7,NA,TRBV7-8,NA,TGTGCCAGCAGCTCTACTAGGAATAGCTACGAGCAGTACTTC,CASSSTRNSYEQYF
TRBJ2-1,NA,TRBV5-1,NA,TGCGCCAGCAGCTTGGCCGGCTCAGGGAAGTACAATGAGCAGTTCTTC,CASSLAGSGKYNEQFF
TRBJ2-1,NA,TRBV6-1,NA,TGTGCCAGCAGTTCCCGGGCTAGCAGCAATGAGCAGTTCTTC,CASSSRASSNEQFF
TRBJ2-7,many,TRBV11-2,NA,TGTGCCAGCAGACCATTAAGGGGTCGGGGACTCTCCTACGAGCAGTACTTC,CASRPLRGRGLSYEQYF
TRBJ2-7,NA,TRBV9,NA,TGTGCCAGCAGCGCTAGGGGGGACTGGGACGCCCCCTACGAGCAGTACTTC,CASSARGDWDAPYEQYF
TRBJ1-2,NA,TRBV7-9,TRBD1,TGTGCCAGCAGCTTGTACAGGGGGTCAGGGACCTTC,CASSLYRGSGTF
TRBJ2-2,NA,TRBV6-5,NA,TGTGCCAGCAGTTACTCTTGGACCACCGGGGAGCTGTTTTTT,CASSYSWTTGELFF
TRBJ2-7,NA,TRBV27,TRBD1,TGTGCCAGCAGGATACAGGGGACCTACGAGCAGTACTTC,CASRIQGTYEQYF
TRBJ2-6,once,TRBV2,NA,TGTGCCAGCAGTGAACAGGTTTGGTCTGGGGCCAACGTCCTGACTTTC,CASSEQVWSGANVLTF
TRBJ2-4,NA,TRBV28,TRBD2,TGTGCCAGCAGACCCCCGGGAGGGGAAGCCAAAAACATTCAGTACTTC,CASRPPGGEAKNIQYF
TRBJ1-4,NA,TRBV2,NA,TGTGCCAGCAGTCGCGTGGGTGGGGATGAAAAACTGTTTTTT,CASSRVGGDEKLFF
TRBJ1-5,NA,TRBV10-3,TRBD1,TGTGCCATTTCGGACAGGGGGATCAATCAGCCCCAGCATTTT,CAISDRGINQPQHF
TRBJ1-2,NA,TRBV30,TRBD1,TGTGCCTGGAGTCTGGGACAGGGGGTCGGCTACACCTTC,CAWSLGQGVGYTF
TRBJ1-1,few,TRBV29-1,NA,TGCAGCGTTGAGGCGGATACGAACACTGAAGCTTTCTTT,CSVEADTNTEAFF
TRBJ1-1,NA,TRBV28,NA,TGTGCCAGCAGCCCCAGACGAGGGGCGAAAACTGAAGCTTTCTTT,CASSPRRGAKTEAFF
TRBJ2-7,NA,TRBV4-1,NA,TGCGCCAGCAGCCCTAGAAGAGGTATTTTAGGCCCATACGAGCAGTACTTC,CASSPRRGILGPYEQYF
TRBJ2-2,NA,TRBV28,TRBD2,TGTGCCAGCAGTTGGGGAGTTACTAGCGGCCCCACCGGGGAGCTGTTTTTT,CASSWGVTSGPTGELFF
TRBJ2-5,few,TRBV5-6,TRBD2,TGTGCCAGCAGCTCCACCAGCGGGAGAGAGACCCAGTACTTC,CASSSTSGRETQYF
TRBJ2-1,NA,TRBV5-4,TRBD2,TGTGCCAGCAGCCAAAGACCCTCGAGACTAGCGCTGGCGGATGAGCAGTTCTTC,CASSQRPSRLALADEQFF
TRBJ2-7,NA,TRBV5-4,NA,TGTGCCAGCAGCTTGGCTTCGGGAGAGGCCTACGAGCAGTACTTC,CASSLASGEAYEQYF
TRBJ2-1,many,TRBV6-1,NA,TGTGCCAGCAGCGTTTTTACCTACAATGAGCAGTTCTTC,CASSVFTYNEQFF
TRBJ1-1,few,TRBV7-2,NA,TGTGCCAGCAGACCTACAAGGAACACTGAAGCTTTCTTT,CASRPTRNTEAFF
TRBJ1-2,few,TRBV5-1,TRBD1,TGCGCCAGCAATACAGGGGGAGACTATGGCTACACCTTC,CASNTGGDYGYTF
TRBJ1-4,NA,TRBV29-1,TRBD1,TGCAGCGTTGCCGGACAGGGGGTGGGAAAACTGTTTTTT,CSVAGQGVGKLFF
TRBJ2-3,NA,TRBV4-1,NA,TGCGCCAGCAGCCAGGCGGGACTTCGCACAGATACGCAGTATTTT,CASSQAGLRTDTQYF
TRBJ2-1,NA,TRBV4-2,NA,TGTGCCAGCAGCCAAGATTTCCCTGGGGGAAGCTCCTACAATGAGCAGTTCTTC,CASSQDFPGGSSYNEQFF
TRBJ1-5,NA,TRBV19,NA,TGTGCCAGTAGTATTAGGACCCCTGGCAATCAGCCCCAGCATTTT,CASSIRTPGNQPQHF
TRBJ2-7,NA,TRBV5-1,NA,TGCGCCAGCAGCTCTAGCTTGTCTGTGGAATTCTACGAGCAGTACTTC,CASSSSLSVEFYEQYF
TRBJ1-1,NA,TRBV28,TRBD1,TGTGCCAGTAATTTCAGGGGGGCGCTGGGCACTGAAGCTTTCTTT,CASNFRGALGTEAFF
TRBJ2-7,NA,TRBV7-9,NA,TGTGCCAGCAGCGGGAACTTAAGCCGCTACGAGCAGTACTTC,CASSGNLSRYEQYF
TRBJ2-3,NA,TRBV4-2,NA,TGTGCCAGCAGCCAAGAGCACCGGAGCACAGATACGCAGTATTTT,CASSQEHRSTDTQYF
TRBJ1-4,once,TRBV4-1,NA,TGCGCCAGCAGCCAAGACCCCGGAGGCGAAAAACTGTTTTTT,CASSQDPGGEKLFF
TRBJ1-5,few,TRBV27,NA,TGTGCCAGCAGCTTTACAGGGAGAGGACAGCCCCAGCATTTT,CASSFTGRGQPQHF
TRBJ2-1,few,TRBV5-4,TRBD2,TGTGCCAGCAGCTTACGGACTAGGTACAATGAGCAGTTCTTC,CASSLRTRYNEQFF
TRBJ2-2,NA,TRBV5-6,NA,TGTGCCAGCAGCTTAGGGCAGGGGGAGCTGTTTTTT,CASSLGQGELFF
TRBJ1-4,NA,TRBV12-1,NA,TGTGCCAGCAGCCAGGGGACAGCTAATGAAAAACTGTTTTTT,CASSQGTANEKLFF
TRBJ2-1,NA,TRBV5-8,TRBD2,TGTGCCAGCAGCTCACGACCTAGGACTAGCGGAACGCAGTTCTTC,CASSSRPRTSGTQFF
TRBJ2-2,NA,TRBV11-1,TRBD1,TGTGCCAGCAGCTTCCTCGCAGGGGGCGGCACCGGGGAGCTGTTTTTT,CASSFLAGGGTGELFF
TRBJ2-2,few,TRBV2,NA,TGTGCCAGCATGGGCCGGGGTGTCACCGGGGAGCTGTTTTTT,CASMGRGVTGELFF
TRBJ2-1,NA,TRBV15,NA,TGTGCCACCAGCAGAGATAAGTCGGGTGAGCAGTTCTTC,CATSRDKSGEQFF
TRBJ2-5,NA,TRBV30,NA,TGTGCCTGGAGTATCGACCTACAAGAGACCCAGTACTTC,CAWSIDLQETQYF
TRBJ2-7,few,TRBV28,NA,TGTGCCAGCAGTTCCGACGGGCTTAGGCCTTACGAGCAGTACTTC,CASSSDGLRPYEQYF
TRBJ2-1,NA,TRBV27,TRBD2,TGTGCCAGCAGCCCCGGTGGTAGCGGGAGGGTTGAGCAGTTCTTC,CASSPGGSGRVEQFF
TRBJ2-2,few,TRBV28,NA,TGTGCCAGCAGTTTGAACACCGGGGAGCTGTTTTTT,CASSLNTGELFF
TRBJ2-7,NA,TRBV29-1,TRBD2,TGCAGCGTAGCCCCGGGACTAGCGGGGTCCTACGAGCAGTACTTC,CSVAPGLAGSYEQYF
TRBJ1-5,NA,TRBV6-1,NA,TGTGCCAGCAGTGAGGGACTGATCAATCAGCCCCAGCATTTT,CASSEGLINQPQHF